This record looks at one T cell receptor beta chain sequence and its context. Original processing methods: Amplified reference gene primers provided the basis for estimating nucleated cell counts. Only in-frame clones appear in the TCRdb table, and some are missing; sequencing was by immunoSEQ multiplex PCR. V and J calls and clone size are those listed in that table; D and trimming were worked out from the DNA. The table includes about 300,000 clones, more than 85% detected once. Germline lookup yields CDR1 MNHNY and CDR2 SVGAGI (reference sequence). V lost 8 bases and J lost 2, with 16 bases in between. CDR3 length: 15 amino acids. This sample is part of a study of blood T cell repertoires in COVID-19. Study-wide background: Samples came from the United States, Italy and Spain, spanning acute and convalescent COVID-19. PBMCs, B-cell-depleted T cells, or T cells were the source of the cDNA or gDNA that made up the material.

Seattle patients were enrolled while actively infected and followed longitudinally. The sample was peripheral blood. The clonotype comes from a woman under 40 with COVID-19, enrolled during active disease. V usage is TRBV6-6 and J usage is TRBJ1-5; the D gene is possibly TRBD1 (6 bases). The CDR3 nucleotides read TGTGCCAGCTGTTCGGAGACAGGTGGCAATCAGCCCCAGCATTTT. Protein product: CASCSETGGNQPQHF.